Included here is one T cell receptor beta chain sequence, with context. The data stem from a study of control samples from healthy donors and cancer patients. Sequencing used immunoSEQ multiplex PCR; TCRdb keeps in-frame clones, though not all of them. The data show 90,000 to 120,000 clones, approximately 80% seen once. Germline V gene data show CDR1 as GTSNPN and CDR2 as SVGIG (reference sequence). The CDR3 sequence is 12 residues long. V lost 0 bases to trimming and J lost 6 bases, with 9 bases between them. The clonotype originates from a man aged 18 to 30 in good health. The chain has TRBV30 and TRBJ2-7; D possibly corresponds to TRBD2 (5 bases). What was sequenced was blood. This chain's CDR3 is CAWSVDRGEQYF. CDR3 nucleotide sequence: TGTGCCTGGAGTGTAGACCGGGGCGAGCAGTACTTC.